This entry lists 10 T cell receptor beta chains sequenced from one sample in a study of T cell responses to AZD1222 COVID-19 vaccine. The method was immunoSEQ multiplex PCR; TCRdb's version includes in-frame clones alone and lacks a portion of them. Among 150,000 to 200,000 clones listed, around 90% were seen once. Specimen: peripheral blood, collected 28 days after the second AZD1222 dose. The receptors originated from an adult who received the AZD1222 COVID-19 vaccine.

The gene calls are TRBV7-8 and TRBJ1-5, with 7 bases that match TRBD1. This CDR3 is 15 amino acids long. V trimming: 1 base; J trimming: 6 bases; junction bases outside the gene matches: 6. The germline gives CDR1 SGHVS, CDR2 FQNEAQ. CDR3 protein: CASSLGQGVGQPQHF. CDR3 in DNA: TGTGCCAGCAGCTTAGGGCAGGGGGTGGGTCAGCCCCAGCATTTT. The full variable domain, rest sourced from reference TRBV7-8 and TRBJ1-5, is GAGVSQSPRYKVAKRGQDVALRCDPISGHVSLFWYQQALGQGPEFLTYFQNEAQLDKSGLPSDRFFAERPEGSVSTLKIQRTQQEDSAVYLCASSLGQGVGQPQHFGDGTRLSIL.

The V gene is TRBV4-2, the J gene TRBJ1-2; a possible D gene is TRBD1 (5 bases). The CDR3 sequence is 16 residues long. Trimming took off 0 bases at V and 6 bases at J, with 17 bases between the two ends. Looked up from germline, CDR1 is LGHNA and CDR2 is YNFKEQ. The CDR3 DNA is TGTGCCAGCAGCCAAGATTGGGACGCAAGACCCGATGGCTACACCTTC. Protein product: CASSQDWDARPDGYTF.

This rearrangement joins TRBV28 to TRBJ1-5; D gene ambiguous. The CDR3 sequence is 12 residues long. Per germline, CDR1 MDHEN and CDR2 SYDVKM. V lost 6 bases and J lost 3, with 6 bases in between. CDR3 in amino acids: CASRPANQPQHF. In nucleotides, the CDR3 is TGTGCCAGCAGGCCAGCCAATCAGCCCCAGCATTTT. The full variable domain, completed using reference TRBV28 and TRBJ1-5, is DVKVTQSSRYLVKRTGEKVFLECVQDMDHENMFWYRQDPGLGLRLIYFSYDVKMKEKGDIPEGYSVSREKKERFSLILESASTNQTSMYLCASRPANQPQHFGDGTRLSIL.

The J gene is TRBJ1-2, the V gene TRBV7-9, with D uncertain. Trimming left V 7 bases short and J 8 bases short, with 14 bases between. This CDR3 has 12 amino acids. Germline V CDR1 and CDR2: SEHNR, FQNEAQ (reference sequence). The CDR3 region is CASTRPQEGYTF. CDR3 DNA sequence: TGTGCCAGCACCAGGCCCCAGGAGGGCTACACCTTC.

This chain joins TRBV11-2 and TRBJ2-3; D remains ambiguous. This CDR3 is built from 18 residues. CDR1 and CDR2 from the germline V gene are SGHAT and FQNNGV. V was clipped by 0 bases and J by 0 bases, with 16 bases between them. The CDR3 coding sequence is TGTGCCAGCAGCTTAGATAAACTGGGCAGGAAGAGCACAGATACGCAGTATTTT. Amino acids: CASSLDKLGRKSTDTQYF.

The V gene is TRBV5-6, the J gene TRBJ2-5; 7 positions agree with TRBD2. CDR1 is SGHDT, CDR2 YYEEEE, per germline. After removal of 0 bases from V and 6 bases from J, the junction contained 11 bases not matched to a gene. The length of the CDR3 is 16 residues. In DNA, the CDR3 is TGTGCCAGCAGCTTGGTTGGGAGGGCACGGGGAAAGACCCAGTACTTC. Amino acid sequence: CASSLVGRARGKTQYF.

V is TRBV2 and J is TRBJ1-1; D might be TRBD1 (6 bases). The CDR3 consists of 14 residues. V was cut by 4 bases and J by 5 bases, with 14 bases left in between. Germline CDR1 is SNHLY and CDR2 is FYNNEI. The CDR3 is CASSGDTRGTEAFF. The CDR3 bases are TGTGCCAGCAGTGGGGACACCCGCGGGACTGAAGCTTTCTTT. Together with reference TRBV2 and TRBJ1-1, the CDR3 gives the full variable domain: EPEVTQTPSHQVTQMGQEVILRCVPISNHLYFYWYRQILGQKVEFLVSFYNNEISEKSEIFDDQFSVERPDGSNFTLKIRSTKLEDSAMYFCASSGDTRGTEAFFGQGTRLTVV.

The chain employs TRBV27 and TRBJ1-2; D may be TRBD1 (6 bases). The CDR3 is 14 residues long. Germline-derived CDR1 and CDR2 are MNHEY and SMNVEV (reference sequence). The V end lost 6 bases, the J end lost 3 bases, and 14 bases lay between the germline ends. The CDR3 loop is CASRDPSGDYGYTF. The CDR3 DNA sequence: TGTGCCAGCAGAGACCCGTCAGGGGACTATGGCTACACCTTC.

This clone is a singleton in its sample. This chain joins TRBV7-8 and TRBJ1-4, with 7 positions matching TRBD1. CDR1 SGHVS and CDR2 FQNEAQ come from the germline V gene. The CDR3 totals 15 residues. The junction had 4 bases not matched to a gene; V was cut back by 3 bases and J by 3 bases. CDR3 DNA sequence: TGTGCCAGCAGCTTCGGGGACAGATCTAATGAAAAACTGTTTTTT. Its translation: CASSFGDRSNEKLFF. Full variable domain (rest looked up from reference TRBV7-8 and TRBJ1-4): GAGVSQSPRYKVAKRGQDVALRCDPISGHVSLFWYQQALGQGPEFLTYFQNEAQLDKSGLPSDRFFAERPEGSVSTLKIQRTQQEDSAVYLCASSFGDRSNEKLFFGSGTQLSVL.

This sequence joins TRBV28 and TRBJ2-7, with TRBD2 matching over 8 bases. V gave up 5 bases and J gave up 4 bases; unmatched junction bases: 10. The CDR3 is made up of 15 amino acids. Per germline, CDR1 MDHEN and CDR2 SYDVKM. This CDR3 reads CASSQAGGNGYEQYF. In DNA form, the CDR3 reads TGTGCCAGCAGTCAGGCGGGAGGTAACGGGTACGAGCAGTACTTC.